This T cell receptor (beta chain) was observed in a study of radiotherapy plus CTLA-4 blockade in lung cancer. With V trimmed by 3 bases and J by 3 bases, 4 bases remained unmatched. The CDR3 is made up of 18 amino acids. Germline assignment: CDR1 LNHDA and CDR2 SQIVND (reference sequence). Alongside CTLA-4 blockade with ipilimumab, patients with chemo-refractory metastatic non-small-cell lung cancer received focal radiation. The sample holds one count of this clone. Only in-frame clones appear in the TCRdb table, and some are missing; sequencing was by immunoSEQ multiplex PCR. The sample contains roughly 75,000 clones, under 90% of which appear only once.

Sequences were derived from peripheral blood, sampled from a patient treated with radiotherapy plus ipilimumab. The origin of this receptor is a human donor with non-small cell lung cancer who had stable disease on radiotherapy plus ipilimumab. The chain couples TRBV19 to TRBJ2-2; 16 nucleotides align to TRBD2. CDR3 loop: CASSMEGLAGGYTGELFF. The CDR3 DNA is TGTGCCAGTAGTATGGAGGGACTAGCGGGAGGGTACACCGGGGAGCTGTTTTTT.